This passage covers 32 T cell receptor beta chains from one sample sequenced in a study of blood T cell repertoires in COVID-19. The protocol was immunoSEQ multiplex PCR, while the TCRdb copy is restricted to in-frame clones and leaves out a portion. The sample has about 280,000 clones, around 90% seen once. Sample: PBMCs or T cells enriched from blood (not recorded which). These receptors were collected from a woman aged 18-30 years with acute COVID-19.

As for this clone: An end of the junction does not agree with germline; a read error may underlie this. V and J are TRBV4-2 and TRBJ1-5, with TRBD1 as a possible D gene (5 bases). The CDR3 runs 15 residues. The germline V gene has CDR1 LGHNA and CDR2 YNFKEQ. CDR3 in amino acids: CASSQGTGWNRPQHF. The CDR3 DNA follows: TGTGCCAGCAGCCAAGGAACAGGCTGGAATCGGCCCCAGCATTTT.

This clone was counted only a few times. The rearrangement links TRBV3-1 (or the pseudogene TRBV3-2) to TRBJ1-2; possibly TRBD1 for D (6 bases). The V end lost 5 bases, the J end lost 2 bases, and 12 bases lay between the germline ends. Germline CDR1 LGHDT, CDR2 YNNKEL (reference sequence). The CDR3 totals 14 residues. The CDR3 sequence: CASSKTGGNYGYTF. CDR3 sequence (DNA): TGTGCCAGCAGCAAGACAGGCGGCAACTATGGCTACACCTTC.

The CDR3 coding sequence is TGTGCCAGCAGCTTCCAGGTCAGGGAGGTACCTGGGGCCAACGTCCTGACTTTC. The encoded protein is CASSFQVREVPGANVLTF. The chain is built from TRBV5-6 and TRBJ2-6; possibly TRBD2 for D (6 bases). This CDR3 contains 18 residues. The V end lost 2 bases, the J end lost 2 bases, and 17 bases lay between the germline ends. Germline assignment: CDR1 SGHDT and CDR2 YYEEEE.

This chain connects TRBV13 to TRBJ2-5; D possibly corresponds to TRBD2 (5 bases). The germline V gene encodes CDR1 PRHDT and CDR2 FYEKMQ (reference sequence). The CDR3 runs 15 residues. V lost 2 bases, J lost 5 bases, and 15 bases lay in between. Written as DNA, the CDR3 is TGTGCCAGCAGCTTAAGAACTAGTTCAGTGGAGACCCAGTACTTC. Amino acids: CASSLRTSSVETQYF.

This chain links TRBV6-1 with TRBJ1-5, with D unresolved. CDR1 and CDR2 (germline): MNHNS, SASEGT. This CDR3 spans 16 amino acids. V lost 0 bases, J lost 5 bases, and 14 bases lay in between. In nucleotides, the CDR3 is TGTGCCAGCAGTGAAGCGCTTCATCGAGGATATCAGCCCCAGCATTTT. Its translation: CASSEALHRGYQPQHF.

There are a few counts of this clone. The chain recombines TRBV10-1 with TRBJ1-1, with D maybe TRBD1 (6 bases). This CDR3 has 13 residues. The germline V gene has CDR1 WNHNN and CDR2 SYGVQD (reference sequence). V shed 2 bases and J shed 10 bases, with 14 bases lying between them. CDR3 DNA: TGCGCCAGCAGTGAGGGGACAATCTTCGGAGCTTTCTTT. It yields the protein CASSEGTIFGAFF.

The chain employs TRBV27 and TRBJ1-5; D not certain. Germline values: CDR1 MNHEY, CDR2 SMNVEV (reference sequence). Trimming shortened V by 3 bases and J by 9 bases, and 12 bases separated the two germline ends. The CDR3 runs to 13 residues. DNA of the CDR3: TGTGCCAGCAGTTTGACTGGGAGTAGGCCCCAGCATTTT. It translates to CASSLTGSRPQHF.

The V gene is TRBV7-2, the J gene TRBJ2-1, with 11 bases lining up with TRBD1. J lost 4 bases, V lost 6 bases, and 5 bases had no gene match. Germline assignment: CDR1 SGHTA and CDR2 FQGNSA. The length of the CDR3 is 15 residues. CDR3 loop: CASSSDRGRYNEQFF. CDR3 coding DNA: TGTGCCAGCAGTTCGGACAGGGGGCGGTACAATGAGCAGTTCTTC.

The chain couples TRBV6-1 to TRBJ1-2, with D possibly matching TRBD1 (5 bases). Deletions cut 2 bases from V and 7 bases from J, with 14 bases between. The germline V gene encodes CDR1 MNHNS and CDR2 SASEGT. The CDR3 has 14 residues. CDR3 residues: CASSEFLGVGGYTF. DNA for the CDR3: TGTGCCAGCAGTGAATTTTTAGGGGTCGGTGGCTACACCTTC.

The chain is built from TRBV7-9 and TRBJ1-1, with D possibly TRBD1 on 6 matching bases. This CDR3 contains 13 residues. Germline V gene data show CDR1 as SEHNR and CDR2 as FQNEAQ (reference sequence). V lost 6 bases to trimming and J lost 1 base, with 9 bases between them. The CDR3 nucleotides read TGTGCCAGCAGTCAACAGGGGAACACTGAAGCTTTCTTT. Translated, it gives CASSQQGNTEAFF.

V usage is TRBV30 and J usage is TRBJ1-2; 7 bases are shared with TRBD1. Unmatched junction bases numbered 11, after V lost 3 bases and J lost 4 bases. Germline-derived CDR1 and CDR2 are GTSNPN and SVGIG (reference sequence). This CDR3 region has 15 residues. The CDR3 region has the DNA TGTGCCTGGAGCCGTAACAGGGGTTTCAGCTATGGCTACACCTTC. This codes for CAWSRNRGFSYGYTF.

The chain recombines TRBV6-1 with TRBJ1-2; D is undetermined. Germline V gene sequence: CDR1 MNHNS, CDR2 SASEGT. V lost 1 base and J 6 bases, leaving 15 bases between the germline ends. The CDR3 runs 15 residues. CDR3 protein: CASSEGQPRLDGYTF. The CDR3 DNA reads as TGTGCCAGCAGTGAAGGTCAGCCCCGACTCGATGGCTACACCTTC.

The chain carries TRBV3-1 (or the pseudogene TRBV3-2) and TRBJ2-5, with TRBD2 identical over 16 bases. This CDR3 has 15 amino acids. Germline V gene data show CDR1 as LGHDT and CDR2 as YNNKEL (reference sequence). With 3 bases clipped from V and 10 bases from J, the junction kept 5 bases outside the gene matches. As DNA, the CDR3 is TGTGCCAGCAGCCACCAAGGGACTAGCGGGGGGGGCCAGTACTTC. Translation gives CASSHQGTSGGGQYF.

The genes are TRBV5-6 and TRBJ2-3; D unclear. The CDR3 length is 18 residues. CDR1 is SGHDT and CDR2 is YYEEEE in the germline V gene. Trimming took off 1 base at V and 2 bases at J, with 20 bases between the two ends. The CDR3: CASSLWAVNIGITDTQYF. CDR3 DNA sequence: TGTGCCAGCAGCTTGTGGGCAGTAAACATCGGAATCACAGATACGCAGTATTTT.

The chain has TRBV30 and TRBJ1-1, with a weak D call TRBD1 (6 bases). Trimming stripped 3 bases from V and 5 bases from J, with 13 bases between. CDR3 size: 13 residues. CDR1 and CDR2 from the germline V gene are GTSNPN and SVGIG (reference sequence). The CDR3 sequence is CAWRRDKGTEAFF. Written as DNA, the CDR3 is TGTGCCTGGAGAAGGGACAAAGGGACTGAAGCTTTCTTT.

J is TRBJ1-2 and V is TRBV7-9, with 7 bases that match TRBD1. Losses at the gene ends were 11 bases for V and 5 bases for J; bases not matched to a gene: 11. The CDR3 covers 13 residues. The germline gives CDR1 SEHNR, CDR2 FQNEAQ (reference sequence). The CDR3 loop reads CAGKGGTDYGYTF. CDR3 nucleotide sequence: TGTGCCGGAAAGGGCGGGACAGATTATGGCTACACCTTC.

The chain combines TRBV6-5 with TRBJ2-7; possibly TRBD2 for D (5 bases). This CDR3 is 16 amino acids long. The germline gives CDR1 MNHEY, CDR2 SVGAGI. V was shortened by 2 bases and J by 5 bases, with 19 bases between the two germline ends. The DNA for the CDR3 is TGTGCCAGCAGTTACGCCGTTGTTCAGGAGGTCCACGAGCAGTACTTC. Amino acids: CASSYAVVQEVHEQYF.

V and J are TRBV3-1 (or the pseudogene TRBV3-2) and TRBJ1-1, with D perhaps matching TRBD1 (6 bases). The CDR3 consists of 14 residues. CDR1 LGHDT and CDR2 YNNKEL come from the germline V gene (reference sequence). V lost 4 bases to trimming and J lost 1 base, with 10 bases between them. The CDR3: CASSLMTGNTEAFF. As DNA, the CDR3 is TGTGCCAGCAGCCTAATGACAGGGAACACTGAAGCTTTCTTT.

The chain joins TRBV19 to TRBJ2-6, with D possibly matching TRBD2 (7 bases). V gave up 7 bases and J gave up 0 bases, with 16 bases separating them. This CDR3 is 17 amino acids long. The germline gives CDR1 LNHDA, CDR2 SQIVND (reference sequence). As DNA, the CDR3 is TGTGCCAGTACCCTTGCGGGGGCCGGCTCTGGGGCCAACGTCCTGACTTTC. This translates into CASTLAGAGSGANVLTF.

The chain joins TRBV13 to TRBJ2-3; 8 bases agree with TRBD2. CDR3 length: 17 amino acids. J lost 2 bases, V lost 5 bases, and 12 bases had no gene match. Germline lookup yields CDR1 PRHDT and CDR2 FYEKMQ (reference sequence). In DNA form, the CDR3 reads TGTGCCAGCAGCCCGATCTGGGGTAGCGGGAACACAGATACGCAGTATTTT. This encodes CASSPIWGSGNTDTQYF.

The J gene is TRBJ2-7, the V gene TRBV6-6, with no clear D. CDR1 and CDR2 (germline): MNHNY, SVGAGI (reference sequence). The CDR3 length is 15 residues. V was pared by 5 bases and J by 6 bases, with 20 bases between. The CDR3 spells CASSPTPAVNGEQYF. The CDR3 bases are TGTGCCAGCAGTCCGACCCCCGCGGTGAATGGCGAGCAGTACTTC.

The chain couples TRBV13 to TRBJ2-1; the match to TRBD1 covers 9 bases. The ends lost 8 bases at V and 4 bases at J; junction bases unmatched: 3. The CDR3 covers 13 residues. Germline-derived CDR1 and CDR2 are PRHDT and FYEKMQ (reference sequence). The CDR3 spells CASGTGSYNEQFF. CDR3 sequence (DNA): TGTGCCAGCGGGACAGGGTCGTACAATGAGCAGTTCTTC.

The chain employs TRBV7-8 and TRBJ2-1; no clear D. The CDR3 consists of 13 residues. V gave up 2 bases and J gave up 7 bases, with 9 bases separating them. Per the germline V gene, CDR1 is SGHVS and CDR2 is FQNEAQ. The CDR3 region has the DNA TGTGCCAGCAGCTTAATCCCCCGGAATGAGCAGTTCTTC. As protein: CASSLIPRNEQFF. The variable domain in full, with the rest retrieved from reference TRBV7-8 and TRBJ2-1, is GAGVSQSPRYKVAKRGQDVALRCDPISGHVSLFWYQQALGQGPEFLTYFQNEAQLDKSGLPSDRFFAERPEGSVSTLKIQRTQQEDSAVYLCASSLIPRNEQFFGPGTRLTVL.

The V call is TRBV18, the J call TRBJ1-5; possible D gene TRBD1, 6 bases. V dropped 2 bases and J dropped 2 bases, with 10 bases sitting between them. The CDR3 runs to 15 residues. CDR1 is KGHSH, CDR2 LQKENI, per germline. The CDR3 DNA reads TGTGCCAGCTCACCATCGGACAGAGGCAATCAGCCCCAGCATTTT. Amino acids: CASSPSDRGNQPQHF.

This rearrangement joins TRBV7-2 to TRBJ1-6, with TRBD1 matching 8 bases. The germline gives CDR1 SGHTA, CDR2 FQGNSA. The CDR3 is 16 residues long. Trimming removed 4 bases from V and 5 bases from J; junction bases left unmatched: 7. The CDR3 spells CASSSAGTGDNSPLHF. In nucleotides, the CDR3 is TGTGCCAGCAGCTCCGCCGGGACAGGCGATAATTCACCCCTCCACTTT.

The chain is built from TRBV7-9 and TRBJ1-5, with TRBD1 matching over 9 bases. J was trimmed by 6 bases and V by 5 bases; bases with no gene match: 5. The CDR3 sequence is 14 residues long. CDR1 is SEHNR and CDR2 is FQNEAQ in the germline V gene (reference sequence). The CDR3 sequence: CASSDTGGFQPQHF. DNA for the CDR3: TGTGCCAGCAGCGATACAGGGGGCTTTCAGCCCCAGCATTTT.

The chain joins TRBV28 to TRBJ1-5; a weak D match, TRBD1 (6 bases). CDR1 and CDR2 (germline): MDHEN, SYDVKM. The CDR3 extends over 14 amino acids. Trimming took off 9 bases at V and 3 bases at J, with 15 bases between the two ends. CDR3 amino acids: CARLIQGPNQPQHF. Here the CDR3 DNA reads TGTGCCAGGTTAATACAGGGTCCCAATCAGCCCCAGCATTTT.

The chain recombines TRBV7-8 with TRBJ2-7, with D tentatively TRBD2 (5 bases). CDR3 length equals 18 residues. Trimming stripped 5 bases from V and 3 bases from J, with 26 bases between. Germline CDR1 reads SGHVS; CDR2 reads FQNEAQ. CDR3 in DNA: TGTGCCAGCAGCGAGAAGGTCTTTATCGGCAGAGGGAACTACGAGCAGTACTTC. Translation: CASSEKVFIGRGNYEQYF.

The rearrangement joins TRBV18 to TRBJ1-5; the match to TRBD1 covers 7 bases. J gave up 9 bases and V 3 bases, and 5 bases lay outside the gene matches. The germline V gene has CDR1 KGHSH and CDR2 LQKENI. The CDR3 is 13 amino acids. The CDR3 region has the DNA TGTGCCAGCTCACCCACCCACAGGGGGCCCCAGCATTTT. It yields the protein CASSPTHRGPQHF.

The chain links TRBV7-2 to TRBJ1-1; the match to TRBD1 covers 11 bases. Germline V CDR1 and CDR2: SGHTA, FQGNSA. The trim removed 5 bases at V and 5 bases at J, leaving 10 bases unmatched. This CDR3 is built from 16 residues. CDR3 loop: CASSIFSGTGGTEAFF. The CDR3 DNA sequence: TGTGCCAGCAGCATTTTTTCCGGGACAGGGGGGACTGAAGCTTTCTTT.

This chain joins TRBV28 and TRBJ1-5, with D perhaps matching TRBD1 (6 bases). Trimming shortened V by 6 bases and J by 6 bases, and 15 bases separated the two germline ends. This CDR3 comprises 14 residues. Germline assignment: CDR1 MDHEN and CDR2 SYDVKM. The DNA for the CDR3 is TGTGCCAGCAGCGCCGGACAGTCCCGTCAGCCCCAGCATTTT. It yields the protein CASSAGQSRQPQHF.

J is TRBJ2-7 and V is TRBV4-3; D remains unclear. Trimming removed 0 bases at V and 4 bases at J, with 19 bases between. The CDR3 has 17 amino acids. CDR1 LGHNA and CDR2 YSLEER come from the germline V gene. The DNA for the CDR3 is TGCGCCAGCAGCCAAGATCTAGAGGCACCCGGCCGTTACGAGCAGTACTTC. It is translated as CASSQDLEAPGRYEQYF.